Below, 9 T cell receptor beta chains from the same sample are listed, as sequenced in a study of radiation and T cells in renal cell carcinoma. Assay used: immunoSEQ multiplex PCR; TCRdb lists only in-frame clones, some missing. There are around 86,000 clones in the sample; around 86% occur only once, and approximately 22% lies in the top ten. This sample's time point: blood 2 weeks post-SBRT. Documented treatment: 15 Gy SBRT to primary tumor, nephrectomy 4 weeks later. The input for sequencing was blood, taken from a patient whose treatment included radiotherapy and nephrectomy. The receptors originated from a woman between 50 and 59 years old with renal cell carcinoma.

The V and J genes are TRBV7-9 and TRBJ1-4, with 11 bases that match TRBD1. The germline CDR1 and CDR2 sequences are SEHNR and FQNEAQ (reference sequence). The CDR3 runs 15 residues. Losses at the gene ends were 4 bases for V and 6 bases for J; bases not matched to a gene: 4. CDR3 region: CASSSKDRGHEKLFF. CDR3 DNA sequence: TGTGCCAGCAGCTCGAAGGACAGGGGGCATGAAAAACTGTTTTTT.

The rearrangement uses TRBV6-5 and TRBJ1-1, with 7 positions matching TRBD1. CDR3 size: 14 residues. Germline V CDR1 and CDR2: MNHEY, SVGAGI. V was clipped by 5 bases and J by 0 bases; unmatched bases: 3. For the CDR3, the DNA is TGTGCCAGCAGTCGGGGACAGCTGAACACTGAAGCTTTCTTT. This gives the protein CASSRGQLNTEAFF.

This clone appeared a single time. The chain joins TRBV6-4 to TRBJ2-1, with TRBD2 identical over 14 bases. This CDR3 is built from 15 residues. Germline values: CDR1 MRHNA, CDR2 SNTAGT. With 3 bases clipped from V and 6 bases from J, the junction kept 1 base outside the gene matches. The CDR3 region is CASSEGTSGGNEQFF. CDR3 bases: TGTGCCAGCAGTGAAGGGACTAGCGGGGGCAATGAGCAGTTCTTC.

A note on this clone: One end of the junction varies from germline; a read error may be responsible. The V call is TRBV6-5, the J call TRBJ1-3; D gene uncertain. The CDR3 spans 12 residues. The germline V gene has CDR1 MNHEY and CDR2 SVGAGI. In DNA, the CDR3 is TGTGCGAGCACCCCAAGCGGAAACACCATATATTTT. It specifies CASTPSGNTIYF.

V gene TRBV9 combines with J gene TRBJ2-3, with 10 bases matching TRBD2. CDR1 and CDR2 (germline): SGDLS, YYNGEE. Unmatched junction bases numbered 5, after V lost 3 bases and J lost 1 base. The length of the CDR3 is 16 residues. The CDR3 sequence: CASSAGTSVGTDTQYF. The CDR3 DNA sequence: TGTGCCAGCAGCGCTGGGACTAGCGTGGGCACAGATACGCAGTATTTT.

This sequence joins TRBV6-5 and TRBJ2-7; D ambiguous. V was shortened by 2 bases and J by 6 bases, with 8 bases between the two germline ends. Looked up from germline, CDR1 is MNHEY and CDR2 is SVGAGI. The CDR3 is 12 residues long. The chain's CDR3 is CASSYRSGEQYF. The CDR3 DNA sequence: TGTGCCAGCAGTTACCGGTCGGGCGAGCAGTACTTC.

The V and J genes are TRBV4-3 and TRBJ1-4; 8 nucleotides match TRBD1. The trim removed 5 bases at V and 6 bases at J, leaving 5 bases unmatched. Germline CDR1 LGHNA, CDR2 YSLEER. The CDR3 is 14 amino acids. The CDR3 nucleotides are TGCGCCAGCAGCTCGGGACAGGATGATGAAAAACTGTTTTTT. It yields the protein CASSSGQDDEKLFF.

The V gene is TRBV18, the J gene TRBJ1-2, with 7 bases fitting TRBD1. This CDR3 region has 15 residues. Germline-derived CDR1 and CDR2 are KGHSH and LQKENI. V lost 3 bases to trimming and J lost 3 bases; unmatched junction nucleotides: 7. CDR3 DNA sequence: TGTGCCAGCTCACCTAGGGTGACAGGGCACTATGGCTACACCTTC. Translation gives CASSPRVTGHYGYTF.

This rearrangement joins TRBV7-2 to TRBJ2-3, with D perhaps matching TRBD1 or TRBD2 (6 bases each). The CDR3 is made up of 13 amino acids. Trimming cost V 5 bases and J 6 bases, with 12 bases left between them. The germline CDR1 and CDR2 sequences are SGHTA and FQGNSA. CDR3 sequence reads: CASSRPGADTQYF. CDR3 sequence (DNA): TGTGCCAGCAGCCGACCGGGGGCGGATACGCAGTATTTT.